This is a list of T cell receptor beta chains from one sample in a study of T cells in Graves' hyperthyroidism and ophthalmopathy. Each CDR3 protein gets one entry after TCRdb re-called the multiplex PCR reads with MiXCR. The sample yields 350,000 or so distinct CDR3 sequences, about 18% seen once. Sequenced input: blood. The receptors stem from a woman in her thirties with Graves' hyperthyroidism that later progressed to Graves' ophthalmopathy. Both conserved end residues are trimmed from each CDR3.

v_call: TRBV27
j_call: TRBJ2-2
cdr3_aa: ASSLGPKPSGELF

v_call: TRBV20-1
j_call: TRBJ2-1
cdr3_aa: SASRSANEQF

v_call: TRBV24-1
j_call: TRBJ1-5
cdr3_aa: ATSEKPQPNQPQH

v_call: TRBV11-2
j_call: TRBJ2-3
cdr3_aa: ASRKLAGDTYTDTQY

v_call: TRBV28
j_call: TRBJ1-1
cdr3_aa: ASSPRTGETEAF

v_call: TRBV20-1
j_call: TRBJ2-7
cdr3_aa: SARELARHEQY

v_call: TRBV6-5
j_call: TRBJ1-4
cdr3_aa: ASSYGRFHEKLF

v_call: TRBV15
j_call: TRBJ1-2
cdr3_aa: ATSRDETSNYGYT

v_call: TRBV7-2
j_call: TRBJ2-5
cdr3_aa: ASSFLERKTQY

v_call: TRBV5-1
j_call: TRBJ2-7
cdr3_aa: ASSFQIPAYEQY

v_call: TRBV12-5
j_call: TRBJ1-1
cdr3_aa: ASGTQEGRSTEAF

v_call: TRBV28
j_call: TRBJ2-7
cdr3_aa: ASSFGTGGSHEQY

v_call: TRBV6-6
j_call: TRBJ1-1
cdr3_aa: ASSYGRQNTEAF

v_call: TRBV4-1
j_call: TRBJ1-6
cdr3_aa: ASSQEDHSPLH

v_call: TRBV3-1
j_call: TRBJ2-7
cdr3_aa: ASSQDRAYEQY

v_call: TRBV5-6
j_call: TRBJ2-6
cdr3_aa: ASGQGYGANVLT

v_call: TRBV14
j_call: TRBJ1-5
cdr3_aa: ASSVAGQGGKDSNQPQH

v_call: TRBV18
j_call: TRBJ2-7
cdr3_aa: ASSEPSGLGSSYEQY

v_call: TRBV7-2
j_call: TRBJ2-7
cdr3_aa: ASSLGPGHNSYEQY

v_call: TRBV20-1
j_call: TRBJ2-7
cdr3_aa: SAREGLAGGFSEQY

v_call: TRBV3-1
j_call: TRBJ1-5
cdr3_aa: ASSPGDDPPQH

v_call: TRBV5-4
j_call: TRBJ2-5
cdr3_aa: ASSLSSVETQY